Listed below are T cell receptor beta chains from one sample, sequenced in a study of graft-versus-host responses after intestinal transplantation. These receptors lack a known antigen. Sequencing was performed with immunoSEQ multiplex PCR; in TCRdb, only in-frame clones are kept and a portion is missing. The sample gives around 67,000 clones, 85% to 90% of which show up once; 4% to 5% is in the top ten. The sequencing used unstimulated CD8+ T cells sorted from spleen or lymph node cells, collected before transplant. The receptors were gathered from a human donor who was the organ donor for an intestinal transplant. CDR3s include the opening cysteine and the closing phenylalanine or tryptophan. Each record gives: J gene, V gene, clone size, D gene, CDR3 protein, CDR3 DNA. A D gene is named only where the DNA matches it firmly. Size is omitted from some rows. Given values are once, few, many or a class for expanded clones.

>TRBJ1-1|TRBV7-9|once|.
CASRYRVGTEAFF
TGTGCCAGCAGGTACAGGGTAGGAACTGAAGCTTTCTTT
>TRBJ2-1|TRBV19|.|.
CASRRGGGAVNEQFF
TGTGCCAGCCGACGGGGAGGGGGGGCAGTCAATGAGCAGTTCTTC
>TRBJ1-1|TRBV25-1|.|.
CASSDPTAEDTEAFF
TGTGCCAGCAGTGATCCCACCGCAGAGGACACTGAAGCTTTCTTT
>TRBJ1-1|TRBV9|.|.
CASSVGSFPLAVEAFF
TGTGCCAGCAGCGTAGGTTCTTTCCCACTTGCCGTTGAAGCTTTCTTT
>TRBJ2-1|TRBV5-4|.|.
CASSLAQGEQFF
TGTGCCAGCAGCTTGGCGCAGGGTGAGCAGTTCTTC
>TRBJ2-6|TRBV4-3|.|.
CASSQVGVASGANVLTF
TGCGCCAGCAGCCAAGTTGGAGTAGCCTCTGGGGCCAACGTCCTGACTTTC
>TRBJ1-3|TRBV4-2|.|.
CASSLENPNTIYF
TGTGCCAGCAGCCTCGAGAACCCAAACACCATATATTTT
>TRBJ2-5|TRBV15|.|.
CATSREDSRQETQYF
TGTGCCACCAGCAGAGAGGACTCTCGCCAAGAGACCCAGTACTTC
>TRBJ2-2|TRBV19|.|TRBD2
CASSISLAGGGTGELFF
TGTGCCAGTAGTATCTCCCTAGCGGGGGGTGGCACCGGGGAGCTGTTTTTT
>TRBJ1-2|TRBV2|.|.
CASRPRSVNYGYTF
TGTGCCAGCAGGCCCCGGAGCGTAAACTATGGCTACACCTTC
>TRBJ2-5|TRBV6-1|.|.
CAISEEEIARETQYF
TGTGCCATCTCAGAAGAAGAAATCGCTAGGGAGACCCAGTACTTC
>TRBJ1-5|TRBV2|.|TRBD1
CASRRGQGHQPQHF
TGTGCCAGCAGGAGGGGACAGGGGCATCAGCCCCAGCATTTT
>TRBJ2-2|TRBV9|.|.
CASSLRTATGELFF
TGTGCCAGCAGCCTTAGGACTGCCACCGGGGAGCTGTTTTTT
>TRBJ1-1|TRBV5-8|once|TRBD1
CASNPGQGGTEAFF
TGTGCCAGCAACCCGGGACAGGGCGGGACTGAAGCTTTCTTT
>TRBJ2-2|TRBV18|.|TRBD2
CASSPPGLNTGELFF
TGTGCCAGCTCACCACCGGGACTAAACACCGGGGAGCTGTTTTTT
>TRBJ2-1|TRBV7-3|.|TRBD2
CASSSLASSYNEQFF
TGTGCCAGCAGCTCACTAGCGAGCTCCTACAATGAGCAGTTCTTC
>TRBJ1-4|TRBV6-6|.|.
CASSPPAATTNEKLFF
TGTGCCAGCAGTCCACCTGCAGCGACAACTAATGAAAAACTGTTTTTT
>TRBJ1-2|TRBV6-1|.|.
CASSEEAVANYGYTF
TGTGCCAGCAGTGAAGAGGCGGTAGCTAACTATGGCTACACCTTC
>TRBJ1-3|TRBV6-5|.|.
CASTGGGNTIYF
TGTGCCAGCACTGGGGGGGGAAACACCATATATTTT
>TRBJ2-3|TRBV6-4|.|TRBD1
CASSDGQATDTQYF
TGTGCCAGCAGTGACGGACAGGCCACAGATACGCAGTATTTT
>TRBJ1-1|TRBV28|.|.
CASSPDGLLNTEAFF
TGTGCCAGCAGTCCCGACGGACTTCTGAACACTGAAGCTTTCTTT
>TRBJ2-2|TRBV27|.|.
CASSPGAATGELFF
TGTGCCAGCAGTCCGGGAGCAGCCACCGGGGAGCTGTTTTTT
>TRBJ2-5|TRBV28|.|.
CASSLNGERETQYF
TGTGCCAGCAGTTTAAACGGGGAGCGGGAGACCCAGTACTTC
>TRBJ2-2|TRBV7-6|.|.
CASSSLMRTNTGELFF
TGTGCCAGCAGCTCGTTGATGCGGACGAACACCGGGGAGCTGTTTTTT
>TRBJ2-2|TRBV19|.|TRBD1
CASSISGTGSTGELFF
TGTGCCAGTAGTATAAGTGGGACAGGTTCCACCGGGGAGCTGTTTTTT
>TRBJ1-1|TRBV30|.|.
CAWSVYDRRNTEAFF
TGTGCCTGGAGTGTCTATGACAGGAGGAACACTGAAGCTTTCTTT
>TRBJ1-1|TRBV4-3|.|TRBD1
CASSQRRWWRGGEGAPDTEAFF
TGCGCCAGCAGCCAAAGGAGGTGGTGGAGAGGTGGAGAGGGGGCGCCGGACACTGAAGCTTTCTTT
>TRBJ2-3|TRBV13|.|.
CASSPGTDTQYF
TGTGCCAGCAGCCCCGGTACAGATACGCAGTATTTT
>TRBJ2-1|TRBV7-8|.|.
CASSPRRIAEHNEQFF
TGTGCCAGCAGCCCTCGGAGGATAGCGGAACACAATGAGCAGTTCTTC
>TRBJ2-3|TRBV13|.|TRBD1
CASSFGTAADTQYF
TGTGCCAGCAGCTTTGGGACAGCAGCAGATACGCAGTATTTT
>TRBJ2-5|TRBV7-8|.|TRBD2
CASAILAGGYQETQYF
TGTGCCAGCGCCATACTAGCGGGGGGGTACCAAGAGACCCAGTACTTC
>TRBJ2-3|TRBV2|.|TRBD1
CASRFGTGKDSQYF
TGTGCCAGCAGATTCGGGACAGGGAAGGATTCGCAGTATTTT
>TRBJ1-2|TRBV5-1|.|.
CASSLLIFGGIRVYYGYTF
TGCGCCAGCAGCTTACTAATATTCGGAGGCATTAGAGTTTACTATGGCTACACCTTC
>TRBJ2-5|TRBV13|.|.
CASSCRTIAEETQYF
TGTGCCAGCAGCTGCCGGACTATAGCAGAAGAGACCCAGTACTTC
>TRBJ2-1|TRBV27|.|.
CASSARLPSSYNEQFF
TGTGCCAGCAGCGCGAGGCTTCCGAGCTCCTACAATGAGCAGTTCTTC
>TRBJ1-6|TRBV28|.|TRBD1
CASSSPPDRDILNSPLHF
TGTGCCAGCAGTTCCCCCCCGGACAGGGACATATTGAATTCACCCCTCCACTTT
>TRBJ2-1|TRBV7-3|.|TRBD2
CASSLTGFGRLAGQSSYNEQFF
TGTGCCAGCAGCTTAACAGGTTTTGGACGGCTAGCGGGGCAAAGCTCCTACAATGAGCAGTTCTTC
>TRBJ1-1|TRBV27|.|.
CASSARGEVSEAFF
TGTGCCAGCAGTGCCAGGGGAGAGGTTTCTGAAGCTTTCTTT
>TRBJ2-3|TRBV6-1|.|TRBD2
CASSESSGGADTQYF
TGTGCCAGCAGTGAAAGTAGCGGGGGGGCAGATACGCAGTATTTT
>TRBJ2-5|TRBV29-1|.|.
CSFHRGAVGETQYF
TGCAGTTTCCACCGGGGTGCGGTAGGAGAGACCCAGTACTTC
>TRBJ2-3|TRBV30|.|.
CARGGVQDTQYF
TGTGCCCGAGGAGGGGTCCAAGATACGCAGTATTTT
>TRBJ1-5|TRBV5-6|few|.
CASSFGTNSNQPQHF
TGTGCCAGCAGCTTTGGGACAAATAGCAATCAGCCCCAGCATTTT
>TRBJ2-3|TRBV9|.|.
CASSATGLDTDTQYF
TGTGCCAGCAGCGCGACTGGACTGGACACAGATACGCAGTATTTT
>TRBJ1-1|TRBV2|.|.
CASSLEAFF
TGTGCCAGCAGTCTTGAAGCTTTCTTT
>TRBJ2-1|TRBV7-7|.|TRBD2
CASSLAGGYNEQFF
TGTGCTAGCAGCTTAGCGGGGGGGTACAATGAGCAGTTCTTC
>TRBJ2-1|TRBV29-1|.|TRBD2
CSVYSGEGEQFF
TGCAGCGTTTATAGCGGGGAGGGTGAGCAGTTCTTC
>TRBJ1-6|TRBV7-6|.|.
CASSRTGSGSPLHF
TGTGCCAGCAGCCGAACAGGGTCTGGATCACCCCTCCACTTT
>TRBJ1-5|TRBV9|.|.
CASSRWGEGQPQHF
TGTGCCAGCAGCCGGTGGGGGGAGGGTCAGCCCCAGCATTTT
>TRBJ2-2|TRBV23-1|once|.
CASNEARSQGIWNTGELFF
TGCGCCAGCAATGAGGCCCGTTCGCAGGGGATATGGAACACCGGGGAGCTGTTTTTT
>TRBJ1-3|TRBV28|.|.
CASYGSSGNTIYF
TGTGCCAGCTATGGCAGCTCTGGAAACACCATATATTTT
>TRBJ1-5|TRBV28|.|TRBD1
CASSENRGSQPQHF
TGTGCCAGCAGCGAAAACAGGGGGTCACAGCCCCAGCATTTT
>TRBJ1-5|TRBV9|.|.
CASSVGESNQPQHF
TGTGCCAGCAGCGTAGGGGAGAGCAATCAGCCCCAGCATTTT
>TRBJ2-5|TRBV28|.|TRBD1
CASSFEGALKETQYF
TGTGCCAGCAGTTTTGAGGGGGCCTTAAAAGAGACCCAGTACTTC
>TRBJ1-2|TRBV4-2|.|.
CASSQEVGDTGYGYTF
TGTGCCAGCAGCCAAGAAGTCGGGGACACGGGCTATGGCTACACCTTC
>TRBJ2-5|TRBV7-9|once|TRBD1
CASSSMDRVPFLAQYF
TGTGCCAGCAGTTCTATGGACAGGGTCCCTTTTTTGGCCCAGTACTTC
>TRBJ1-5|TRBV4-3|once|.
CASSQDTSGNQPQHF
TGCGCCAGCAGCCAAGATACATCCGGCAATCAGCCCCAGCATTTT
>TRBJ1-6|TRBV29-1|.|.
CSVEGQAPRGSNSPLHF
TGCAGCGTTGAAGGACAGGCCCCCCGAGGCAGTAATTCACCCCTCCACTTT
>TRBJ2-3|TRBV28|.|.
CASRRGTDTQYF
TGTGCCAGCAGACGAGGGACAGATACGCAGTATTTT